Shown below are 28 T cell receptor beta chains from a single sample sequenced in a study of blood T cell repertoires in COVID-19. Sequenced by immunoSEQ multiplex PCR; TCRdb stores in-frame clones only, minus some. The table has roughly 110,000 clones, approximately 84% seen once; the top ten hold approximately 4.1%. The sample taken for sequencing was peripheral blood. The source is a human donor in a cohort sampled during active COVID-19.

The sample holds a few counts of this clone. V gene TRBV27 combines with J gene TRBJ2-5; a weak D match, TRBD1 (5 bases). The CDR3 loop spans 15 amino acids. Trimming cost V 6 bases and J 5 bases, with 19 bases left between them. CDR1 is MNHEY, CDR2 SMNVEV, per germline (reference sequence). CDR3 protein: CASRPRTIQRETQYF. The CDR3 DNA follows: TGTGCCAGCAGGCCGAGGACAATCCAGAGGGAGACCCAGTACTTC.

V and J are TRBV3-1 (or the pseudogene TRBV3-2) and TRBJ2-1; a weak D match, TRBD1 (6 bases). V lost 0 bases, J lost 4 bases, and 13 bases lay in between. The CDR3 is made up of 16 amino acids. CDR1 is LGHDT and CDR2 is YNNKEL in the germline V gene (reference sequence). The CDR3 sequence: CASSQERTDTYNEQFF. CDR3 DNA: TGTGCCAGCAGCCAAGAGAGGACAGACACTTACAATGAGCAGTTCTTC.

This chain links TRBV7-7 with TRBJ2-1, with 7 bases aligning to TRBD2. V was pared by 4 bases and J by 9 bases, with 9 bases of the junction left unmatched. Looked up from germline, CDR1 is SSHAT and CDR2 is FNYEAQ (reference sequence). The CDR3 loop spans 14 amino acids. The CDR3 nucleotides are TGTGCCAGCAGCTCCCTACCAACTAGCGTTGAGCAGTTCTTC. The encoded protein is CASSSLPTSVEQFF.

Note on this clone: The junction departs from germline at one end; a sequencing error may be responsible. This sequence joins TRBV7-7 and TRBJ2-1; 7 bases fit TRBD2. The germline V gene has CDR1 SSHAT and CDR2 FNYEAQ (reference sequence). This CDR3 has 15 amino acids. The DNA of the CDR3 is TGTGCTAGCAGCTTACTAGGAGCGGGACCTAATGAGCAGTTCTTC. Encoded protein: CASSLLGAGPNEQFF.

The genes are TRBV29-1 and TRBJ2-7; 10 bases agree with TRBD1. Germline CDR1 reads SQVTM; CDR2 reads ANQGSEA. This CDR3 is 13 amino acids long. J lost 5 bases, V lost 7 bases, and 8 bases had no gene match. CDR3 DNA sequence: TGCAGCGCTCGACAGGGGGCCGTTAACGAGCAGTACTTC. It specifies CSARQGAVNEQYF.

CDR3 region: CATSDLTASGSGYEQYV. Here the CDR3 DNA reads TGTGCCACCAGTGATTTGACGGCTAGCGGGAGTGGTTACGAGCAGTACGTC. The chain couples TRBV24-1 to TRBJ2-7, with TRBD2 identical over 10 bases. Germline V gene lookup returns CDR1 KGHDR and CDR2 SFDVKD. V trimming: 0 bases; J trimming: 4 bases; junction bases outside the gene matches: 8. The CDR3 extends over 17 amino acids.

CDR3 protein: CASSLRTSVADTQYF. The CDR3 nucleotides are TGTGCCAGCAGCCTCCGGACTAGCGTTGCTGATACGCAGTATTTT. The genes are TRBV7-2 and TRBJ2-3, with TRBD2 identical over 9 bases. Germline lookup yields CDR1 SGHTA and CDR2 FQGNSA. The CDR3 covers 15 residues. V gave up 5 bases and J gave up 6 bases; unmatched junction bases: 9.

The V gene is TRBV4-1, the J gene TRBJ1-1; a weak D match, TRBD1 (5 bases). The CDR3 covers 17 residues. The ends were cut back, 2 bases at V and 1 base at J, with 17 bases in the middle. The germline V gene has CDR1 MGHRA and CDR2 YSYEKL. CDR3 residues: CASSQPPSGHTNTEAFF. The DNA of the CDR3 is TGCGCCAGCAGCCAACCTCCCTCTGGACATACGAACACTGAAGCTTTCTTT.

This chain joins TRBV15 and TRBJ2-7, with TRBD2 matching over 7 bases. V was clipped by 3 bases and J by 0 bases; unmatched bases: 2. Germline V CDR1 and CDR2: LNHNV, YYDKDF (reference sequence). This CDR3 spans 14 amino acids. CDR3 DNA: TGTGCCACCAGCAGGGGCGGGAGCTCCTACGAGCAGTACTTC. Translating gives CATSRGGSSYEQYF.

The rearrangement joins TRBV2 to TRBJ1-5; D is uncertain. This CDR3 contains 15 residues. The ends were cut back, 3 bases at V and 1 base at J, with 10 bases in the middle. Germline V lookup: CDR1 SNHLY, CDR2 FYNNEI. CDR3 sequence reads: CASSDRLGSNQPQHF. CDR3 sequence (DNA): TGTGCCAGCAGTGACCGCCTCGGGAGCAATCAGCCCCAGCATTTT.

The rearrangement uses TRBV7-9 and TRBJ1-1; D is ambiguous. V was cut by 5 bases and J by 3 bases, with 16 bases left in between. Germline V gene sequence: CDR1 SEHNR, CDR2 FQNEAQ (reference sequence). The CDR3 contains 15 residues. CDR3 amino acids: CASSGGPSAYTEAFF. The CDR3, as DNA: TGTGCCAGCAGCGGAGGCCCTTCAGCTTACACTGAAGCTTTCTTT.

The chain employs TRBV7-9 and TRBJ2-3; 9 nucleotides align to TRBD2. Germline V gives CDR1 SEHNR, CDR2 FQNEAQ (reference sequence). V lost 2 bases and J lost 6; bases outside the gene matches: 3. The CDR3 loop spans 14 amino acids. The CDR3 DNA follows: TGTGCCAGCAGCTTACCTAGCGGGATGGATACGCAGTATTTT. It codes for CASSLPSGMDTQYF.

The genes are TRBV6-2 or TRBV6-3 and TRBJ1-1; 9 bases are a match to TRBD1. The CDR3 length is 14 residues. CDR1 and CDR2 from the germline V gene are MNHEY and SVGEGT. Trimming removed 4 bases from V and 1 base from J; junction bases left unmatched: 1. The CDR3 protein is CASSWDRENTEAFF. The CDR3 DNA follows: TGTGCCAGCAGTTGGGACAGGGAGAACACTGAAGCTTTCTTT.

The CDR3 region is CASSPAQGEKLFF. The DNA for the CDR3 is TGTGCCAGCTCACCGGCACAGGGTGAAAAACTGTTTTTT. The J gene is TRBJ1-4, the V gene TRBV18, with D possibly TRBD1 on 6 matching bases. The CDR3 covers 13 residues. The V gene lost 3 bases and the J gene lost 7 bases, with 9 bases spanning the gap. From germline, CDR1 is KGHSH and CDR2 LQKENI.

The chain joins TRBV7-2 to TRBJ1-2; 8 bases align to TRBD1. The CDR3 runs 16 residues. Germline assignment: CDR1 SGHTA and CDR2 FQGNSA. J gave up 5 bases and V 5 bases, and 13 bases lay outside the gene matches. The CDR3 nucleotides read TGTGCCAGCAGCCTTGACTGGACAGGGTTGATGTATGGCTACACCTTC. Its protein is CASSLDWTGLMYGYTF.

The gene calls are TRBV7-2 and TRBJ2-3, with 7 bases lining up with TRBD1. The length of the CDR3 is 14 residues. The ends lost 5 bases at V and 2 bases at J; junction bases unmatched: 4. Germline V gene data show CDR1 as SGHTA and CDR2 as FQGNSA. Here the CDR3 reads CASSRDRNTDTQYF. Written as DNA, the CDR3 is TGTGCCAGCAGCCGGGACAGAAACACAGATACGCAGTATTTT. The whole variable domain, filled in from reference TRBV7-2 and TRBJ2-3, reads GAGVSQSPSNKVTEKGKDVELRCDPISGHTALYWYRQSLGQGLEFLIYFQGNSAPDKSGLPSDRFSAERTGGSVSTLTIQRTQQEDSAVYLCASSRDRNTDTQYFGPGTRLTVL.

V and J are TRBV7-2 and TRBJ1-2; D is uncertain. Germline-derived CDR1 and CDR2 are SGHTA and FQGNSA. Trimming took 6 bases from V and 8 from J, leaving 13 bases between them. The length of the CDR3 is 12 residues. CDR3 bases: TGTGCCAGCAGTCCGTTCTCGGGAGGCTACACCTTC. The encoded protein is CASSPFSGGYTF.

This rearrangement joins TRBV29-1 to TRBJ2-5; TRBD2 is a possible D gene (6 bases). The CDR3 consists of 13 residues. Between the trimmed V and J ends, which lost 7 bases and 3 bases, there was a span of 15 bases. Looked up from germline, CDR1 is SQVTM and CDR2 is ANQGSEA. Here the CDR3 reads CSASRGGKETQYF. Written as DNA, the CDR3 is TGCAGCGCCTCAAGGGGAGGAAAAGAGACCCAGTACTTC.

The gene calls are TRBV6-2 or TRBV6-3 and TRBJ2-1; weak D call: TRBD2 (7 bases). This CDR3 comprises 12 residues. Germline-derived CDR1 and CDR2 are MNHEY and SVGEGT. Between the trimmed V and J ends, which lost 2 bases and 14 bases, there was a span of 13 bases. CDR3 nucleotide sequence: TGTGCCAGCAGTTACGTCGGGGGGCAGGAGTTCTTC. This encodes CASSYVGGQEFF.

About this clone itself: Other DNA variants within this sample encode the same CDR3. This chain links TRBV19 with TRBJ2-1; 11 bases agree with TRBD1. Trimming cost V 6 bases and J 9 bases; bases outside gene matches: 13. The CDR3 totals 16 residues. Per the germline V gene, CDR1 is LNHDA and CDR2 is SQIVND (reference sequence). Here the CDR3 DNA reads TGTGCCAGTAGCACCCAGCTCGGGACAGGGGGAAGTGAGCAGTTCTTC. Its protein is CASSTQLGTGGSEQFF.

J is TRBJ1-1 and V is TRBV7-2, with D possibly matching TRBD1 (5 bases). Germline V gene data show CDR1 as SGHTA and CDR2 as FQGNSA. Trimming left V 0 bases short and J 1 base short, with 15 bases between. This CDR3 is 17 amino acids long. In nucleotides, the CDR3 is TGTGCCAGCAGCTTAGCTCCGACGGGGGGGTCGAACACTGAAGCTTTCTTT. As protein: CASSLAPTGGSNTEAFF. The complete variable domain, with remaining parts taken from reference TRBV7-2 and TRBJ1-1, reads GAGVSQSPSNKVTEKGKDVELRCDPISGHTALYWYRQSLGQGLEFLIYFQGNSAPDKSGLPSDRFSAERTGGSVSTLTIQRTQQEDSAVYLCASSLAPTGGSNTEAFFGQGTRLTVV.

There are a few counts of this clone. V and J are TRBV3-1 (or the pseudogene TRBV3-2) and TRBJ2-2; TRBD2 might be the D (6 bases). Trimming took 4 bases from V and 2 from J, leaving 11 bases between them. This CDR3 comprises 15 residues. Germline V gene data show CDR1 as LGHDT and CDR2 as YNNKEL (reference sequence). The CDR3 DNA sequence: TGTGCCAGCAGCCGTAGCGGCTTCAACACCGGGGAGCTGTTTTTT. Amino acid sequence: CASSRSGFNTGELFF.

The chain couples TRBV28 to TRBJ2-2; 7 bases are a match to TRBD2. This CDR3 is 18 amino acids long. The germline CDR1 and CDR2 sequences are MDHEN and SYDVKM. V shed 7 bases and J 0 bases; nucleotides not matched to a gene: 14. The chain's CDR3 is CASTLRGVQAANTGELFF. CDR3 nucleotide sequence: TGTGCCAGCACCTTACGGGGGGTCCAAGCCGCGAACACCGGGGAGCTGTTTTTT. The whole variable domain, filled in from reference TRBV28 and TRBJ2-2, reads DVKVTQSSRYLVKRTGEKVFLECVQDMDHENMFWYRQDPGLGLRLIYFSYDVKMKEKGDIPEGYSVSREKKERFSLILESASTNQTSMYLCASTLRGVQAANTGELFFGEGSRLTVL.

The CDR3 spells CAWSERKIHEQFF. The CDR3 DNA reads as TGTGCCTGGAGTGAGCGTAAAATCCATGAGCAGTTCTTC. V is TRBV30 and J is TRBJ2-1; D is unresolved. Germline lookup yields CDR1 GTSNPN and CDR2 SVGIG (reference sequence). The CDR3 extends over 13 amino acids. V lost 1 base and J 8 bases, leaving 12 bases between the germline ends.

The chain recombines TRBV20-1 with TRBJ2-1, with D uncertain. Germline loops: CDR1 DFQATT, CDR2 SNEGSKA (reference sequence). Deletions cut 6 bases from V and 1 base from J, with 4 bases between. The CDR3 length is 11 residues. CDR3 residues: CSASSYNEQFF. The DNA of the CDR3 is TGCAGTGCATCTTCCTACAATGAGCAGTTCTTC.

The chain is built from TRBV5-1 and TRBJ2-1, with 7 bases aligning to TRBD2. Germline V lookup: CDR1 SGHRS, CDR2 YFSETQ. J was trimmed by 2 bases and V by 3 bases; bases with no gene match: 17. The CDR3 is 19 residues long. In DNA form, the CDR3 reads TGCGCCAGCAGCTCCGCGGGTTACGACGGGAGGCGTACCTACAATGAGCAGTTCTTC. Protein sequence: CASSSAGYDGRRTYNEQFF. The variable domain in full, with the rest retrieved from reference TRBV5-1 and TRBJ2-1, is KAGVTQTPRYLIKTRGQQVTLSCSPISGHRSVSWYQQTPGQGLQFLFEYFSETQRNKGNFPGRFSGRQFSNSRSEMNVSTLELGDSALYLCASSSAGYDGRRTYNEQFFGPGTRLTVL.

The chain links TRBV14 to TRBJ2-3, with D perhaps matching TRBD2 (6 bases). The germline V gene encodes CDR1 SGHDN and CDR2 FVKESK. The CDR3 is 16 residues long. The V gene lost 2 bases and the J gene lost 1 base, with 13 bases spanning the gap. The CDR3 here is CASSQPSSARTDTQYF. The CDR3 nucleotides are TGTGCCAGCAGCCAACCGTCTAGCGCCCGCACAGATACGCAGTATTTT. The full variable domain, its missing parts supplied by reference TRBV14 and TRBJ2-3, is EAGVTQFPSHSVIEKGQTVTLRCDPISGHDNLYWYRRVMGKEIKFLLHFVKESKQDESGMPNNRFLAERTGGTYSTLKVQPAELEDSGVYFCASSQPSSARTDTQYFGPGTRLTVL.

The genes are TRBV6-4 and TRBJ2-7; D may be TRBD1 (6 bases). Germline V CDR1 and CDR2: MRHNA, SNTAGT. V lost 7 bases and J lost 1, with 17 bases in between. The CDR3 has 15 residues. For the CDR3, the DNA is TGTGCCAGCAAGGAAGCGGCAGGGGTTTCCTACGAGCAGTACGTC. Its protein is CASKEAAGVSYEQYV.